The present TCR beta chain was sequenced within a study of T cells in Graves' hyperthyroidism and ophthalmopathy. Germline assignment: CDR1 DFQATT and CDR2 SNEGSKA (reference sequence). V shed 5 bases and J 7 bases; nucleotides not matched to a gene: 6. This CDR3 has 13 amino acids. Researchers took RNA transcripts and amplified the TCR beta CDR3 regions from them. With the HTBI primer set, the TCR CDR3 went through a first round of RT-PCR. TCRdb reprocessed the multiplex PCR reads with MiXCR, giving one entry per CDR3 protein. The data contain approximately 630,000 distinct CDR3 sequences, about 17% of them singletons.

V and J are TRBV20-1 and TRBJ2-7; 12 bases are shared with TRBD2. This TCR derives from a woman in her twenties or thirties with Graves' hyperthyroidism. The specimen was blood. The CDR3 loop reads CSARLAGVQEQYF. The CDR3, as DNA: TGCAGTGCTCGACTAGCGGGAGTACAAGAGCAGTACTTC.